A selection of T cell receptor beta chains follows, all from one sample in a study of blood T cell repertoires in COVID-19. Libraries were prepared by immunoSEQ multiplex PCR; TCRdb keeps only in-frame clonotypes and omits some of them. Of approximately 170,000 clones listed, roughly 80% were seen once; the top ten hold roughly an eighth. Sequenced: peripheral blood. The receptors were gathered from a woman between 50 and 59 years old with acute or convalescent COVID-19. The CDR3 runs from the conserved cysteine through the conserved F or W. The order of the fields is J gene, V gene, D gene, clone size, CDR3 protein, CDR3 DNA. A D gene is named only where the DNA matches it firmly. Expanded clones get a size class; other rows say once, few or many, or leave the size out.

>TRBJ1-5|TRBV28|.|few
CASSLASVNQPQHF
TGTGCCAGCAGTCTGGCAAGTGTCAATCAGCCCCAGCATTTT
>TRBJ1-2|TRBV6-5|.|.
CASSYNRNYGYTF
TGTGCCAGCAGTTACAACAGGAACTATGGCTACACCTTC
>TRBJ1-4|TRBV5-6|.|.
CASSPGGFATNEKLFF
TGTGCCAGCAGCCCTGGAGGATTCGCAACTAATGAAAAACTGTTTTTT
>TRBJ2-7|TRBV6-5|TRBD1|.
CASTDDRGFPYEQYF
TGTGCCAGCACCGACGACAGGGGGTTTCCCTACGAGCAGTACTTC
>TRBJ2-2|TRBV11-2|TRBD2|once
CASSPGLAGNTGELFF
TGTGCCAGCAGCCCGGGACTAGCGGGGAACACCGGGGAGCTGTTTTTT
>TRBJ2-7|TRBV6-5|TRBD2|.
CASGEGRDEQYF
TGTGCCAGCGGGGAGGGAAGAGACGAGCAGTACTTC
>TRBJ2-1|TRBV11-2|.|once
CASSLSGVSYNEQFF
TGTGCCAGCAGCCTCTCGGGGGTCTCCTACAATGAGCAGTTCTTC
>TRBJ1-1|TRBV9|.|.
CASSVDPVNTEAFF
TGTGCCAGCAGCGTAGACCCAGTGAACACTGAAGCTTTCTTT
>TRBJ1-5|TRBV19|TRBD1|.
CASSPTTGGSLQPQHF
TGTGCCAGTAGTCCTACCACAGGGGGATCGTTACAGCCCCAGCATTTT
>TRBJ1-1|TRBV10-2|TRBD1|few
CASRAGGSTEAFF
TGCGCCAGCAGGGCAGGGGGGAGCACTGAAGCTTTCTTT
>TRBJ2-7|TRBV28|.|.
CASSFERQLREQYF
TGTGCCAGCAGTTTTGAGAGGCAGCTTCGAGAGCAGTACTTC
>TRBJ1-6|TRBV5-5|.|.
CASSLGRSLHF
TGTGCCAGCAGCTTGGGTCGGTCCCTCCACTTT
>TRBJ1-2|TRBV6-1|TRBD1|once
CASSEPGTGAYGYTF
TGTGCCAGCAGTGAGCCCGGGACAGGGGCCTATGGCTACACCTTC
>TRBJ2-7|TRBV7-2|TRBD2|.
CASSWSGIQPYEQYF
TGTGCCAGCAGCTGGAGCGGGATCCAGCCCTACGAGCAGTACTTC
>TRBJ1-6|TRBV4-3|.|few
CASSQDTGFNNSPLHF
TGCGCCAGCAGCCAAGATACCGGGTTCAATAATTCACCCCTCCACTTT
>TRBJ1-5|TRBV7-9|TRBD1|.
CASSSGTGLNSNQPQHF
TGTGCCAGCAGCTCCGGGACAGGCCTAAATAGCAATCAGCCCCAGCATTTT
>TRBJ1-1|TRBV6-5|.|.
CASAQGTEAFF
TGTGCCAGCGCTCAGGGGACTGAAGCTTTCTTT
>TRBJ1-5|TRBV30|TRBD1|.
CAWRGTGGHQPQHF
TGTGCCTGGAGGGGAACAGGGGGGCATCAGCCCCAGCATTTT
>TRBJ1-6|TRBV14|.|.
CASSQRDSPLHF
TGTGCCAGCAGCCAGCGAGATTCACCCCTCCACTTT
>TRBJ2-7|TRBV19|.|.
CASSLDRTYEQYF
TGTGCCAGTAGTCTAGACAGGACCTACGAGCAGTACTTC
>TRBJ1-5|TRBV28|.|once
CASSFIGTGKQYSNQPQHF
TGTGCCAGCAGTTTCATCGGTACAGGGAAACAATATAGCAATCAGCCCCAGCATTTT
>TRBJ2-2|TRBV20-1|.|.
CSASGTPGELFF
TGCAGTGCTAGTGGGACACCCGGGGAGCTGTTTTTT
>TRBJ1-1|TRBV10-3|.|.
CAISESGGEGVGTEAFF
TGTGCCATCAGTGAGTCAGGAGGGGAGGGGGTCGGCACTGAAGCTTTCTTT
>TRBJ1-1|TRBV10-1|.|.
CASSESGAREAFF
TGCGCCAGCAGTGAGTCGGGGGCCAGGGAAGCTTTCTTT
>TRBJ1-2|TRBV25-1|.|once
CASSVRGNYGYTF
TGTGCCAGCAGTGTCAGGGGTAACTATGGCTACACCTTC
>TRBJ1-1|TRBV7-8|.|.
CASSLVEQAWDTEAFF
TGTGCCAGCAGCTTAGTCGAACAGGCTTGGGACACTGAAGCTTTCTTT
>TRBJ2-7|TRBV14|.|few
CASSQELAGRQYF
TGTGCCAGCAGCCAAGAGTTAGCCGGTAGGCAGTACTTC
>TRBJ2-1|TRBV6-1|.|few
CASSEDRAWEQFF
TGTGCCAGCAGTGAAGACAGGGCCTGGGAGCAGTTCTTC
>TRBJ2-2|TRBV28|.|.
CASSLFEGRGTGELFF
TGTGCCAGCAGTTTATTCGAGGGGCGGGGAACCGGGGAGCTGTTTTTT
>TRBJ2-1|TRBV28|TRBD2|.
CASSPDTTSGRANEQFF
TGTGCCAGCAGTCCTGATACGACTAGCGGGAGGGCCAATGAGCAGTTCTTC
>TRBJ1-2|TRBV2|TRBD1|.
CASSEYDRVRGYTF
TGTGCCAGCAGTGAATACGACAGGGTCAGGGGCTACACCTTC
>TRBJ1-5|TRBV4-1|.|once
CASSRADTGPNQPQHF
TGCGCCAGCAGCCGCGCGGATACAGGACCCAATCAGCCCCAGCATTTT
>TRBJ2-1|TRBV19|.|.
CASSDQGNGNEQFF
TGTGCCAGTAGCGATCAGGGTAACGGCAATGAGCAGTTCTTC
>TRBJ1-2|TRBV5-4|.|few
CASSLERRGDYTF
TGTGCCAGCAGCTTGGAAAGGCGGGGAGACTACACCTTC
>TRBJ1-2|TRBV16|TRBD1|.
CASSQSTGDPYGYTF
TGTGCCAGCAGCCAATCAACAGGGGATCCCTATGGCTACACCTTC
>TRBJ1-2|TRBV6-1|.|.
CASSEALQGRPYGYTF
TGTGCCAGCAGTGAAGCGCTTCAGGGGCGGCCCTATGGCTACACCTTC
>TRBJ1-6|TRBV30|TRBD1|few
CAWQGQGNSPLHF
TGTGCCTGGCAGGGACAGGGGAATTCACCCCTCCACTTT
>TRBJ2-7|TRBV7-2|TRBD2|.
CASSSPGLAVYEQYF
TGTGCCAGCAGCTCCCCGGGACTAGCGGTCTACGAGCAGTACTTC
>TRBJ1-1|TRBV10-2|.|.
CASRPMGGRPEAFF
TGCGCCAGCAGGCCGATGGGGGGAAGGCCTGAAGCTTTCTTT
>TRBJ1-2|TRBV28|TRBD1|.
CASQGTVDYGYTF
TGTGCCAGCCAGGGGACAGTCGACTATGGCTACACCTTC
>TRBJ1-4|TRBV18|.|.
CASSLEGATNEKLFF
TGTGCCAGCTCACTCGAGGGTGCAACTAATGAAAAACTGTTTTTT
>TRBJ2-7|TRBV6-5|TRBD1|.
CASRDGTGVEQYF
TGTGCCAGCAGGGACGGGACAGGGGTCGAGCAGTACTTC